This T cell receptor (beta chain) was retrieved from a study of blood T cell repertoires in COVID-19. About the study: Donors in the United States, Italy and Spain gave samples during acute or convalescent COVID-19. T cells, B-cell-depleted T cells, or PBMCs provided the cDNA or gDNA that served as material.

Per the study methods: Amplification from reference gene primers served as the basis for estimated nucleated cell counts. The method was immunoSEQ multiplex PCR; TCRdb's version includes in-frame clones alone and lacks a portion of them. The V and J calls and clone size were taken over from that table, and D and trimming were inferred from the DNA. The profile covers under 75,000 clones, with roughly 84% appearing a single time and 5.5% taken by the ten largest. The CDR3 totals 15 residues. Between the trimmed V and J ends, which lost 8 bases and 2 bases, there was a span of 17 bases. The sample consisted of peripheral blood. The V call is TRBV23-1, the J call TRBJ2-3; no reliable D call. TRBV23-1 belongs to the ORF category, with a function that is uncertain. This TCR came from a woman aged 70-85 years with acute or convalescent COVID-19. CDR3 loop: CASFLPRSITDTQYF. As DNA, the CDR3 is TGCGCCAGCTTTCTCCCCAGATCCATCACAGATACGCAGTATTTT.